This section outlines one TCR beta chain sequence together with its context. The specificity of this receptor is unknown. Per-base quality was not reported, and no clone a single base away is much larger than it. In the prospective study, participants were about 18 to 100 years old, resided in 24 geographic areas of the United States, and were enrolled through a virtual design. In the prospective study, participants were assigned to cohorts based on the clinical history participants reported in a screening survey and a study questionnaire. Exposed participants were defined as having been in contact with someone with a PCR-confirmed or clinician-diagnosed COVID-19 case within 2 weeks of study entry. In the prospective study, mobile phlebotomists collected whole blood, serum and a nasopharyngeal or oropharyngeal swab from each participant. Over a roughly 2-month period, participants in the prospective study had the option of providing additional blood draws and questionnaires. Prospective study blood samples were shipped either frozen or at room temperature before DNA extraction.

These data belong to a study of blood T cell repertoires in COVID-19 (dated by TCRdb to the early 2020s). General notes on the study: Samples covering the acute and convalescent phases of COVID-19 were provided by collaborators in the United States, Italy and Spain. The material from the prospective study consisted of cDNA or gDNA derived from T cells, B-cell-depleted T cells, or PBMCs. Subjects who had been exposed to COVID-19, were actively infected with it, or had recovered from it provided the deeply sampled blood TCRbeta repertoires that made up the dataset. The repertoires were made available in a free public database intended to serve as a resource for research on the immune response to SARS-CoV-2. The samples were drawn from the first 160 participants of the ongoing ImmuneRACE study and from 950 to 1,500 subjects provided by 6 global collaborators. Sample metadata almost always included a de-identified subject ID, COVID-19 status, age in years and sex. Where available, HLA class I and class II types were obtained from metadata supplied by the sample provider rather than from assay-based typing. General conclusions and limits of the study: The amount of clinical and demographic metadata varied by source and participant and was provided uncurated.

For this chain, trimming is 5 bases at the V end and 8 bases at the J end, and the number of junction bases without a gene match is 3. CDR3 length: 11 amino acids, cysteine to phenylalanine. Kept here is only the CDR3 DNA, which spans 33 bases and is read in frame from base 1. The immunoSEQ Assay, a bias-controlled multiplex PCR, was used to amplify TCRbeta CDR3 regions from genomic DNA. Processing in the source paper ran as follows. Within the assay, amplification of reference gene primers was used to estimate how many nucleated cells each sample contained. To quantify the absolute abundance of each unique TCRbeta CDR3 rearrangement, sequence reads were collapsed and filtered. For each sample, productive Simpson clonality was calculated as the square root of Simpson's diversity index across productive rearrangements. TCRdb re-hosts the immuneACCESS table, in-frame sequences only. Its copies lack some clones; in the studies checked, an unresolved V gene accounts for under half of them, and the cause for the rest is not known. D and trimming come from the DNA, and the V and J calls and clone size come from that table. The sample table lists approximately 140,000 clones, over 80% of them with a count of one. The ten largest account for under 7% of the sample.

Sequences were obtained from PBMCs or T cells enriched from blood (not recorded which). The V and J segments used are TRBV12-3 or TRBV12-4 and TRBJ2-7, and 7 bases in between align with TRBD1. The clonotype was recovered from a woman aged 50 to 60 who had been exposed to COVID-19. The CDR3 protein is CASSKQGQQYF. The base sequence is TGTGCCAGCAGTAAACAGGGGCAGCAGTACTTC.